Following are 5 T cell receptor beta chains from one sample sequenced in a study of blood T cells in healthy people across ages. Together with a sample-barcoded 5' primer, a J-beta primer mix was included in a second PCR lasting about 7 to 11 cycles. TCRdb re-called the 5' RACE reads through MiXCR, storing one row per CDR3 protein. The sample has approximately 800,000 distinct CDR3 sequences, approximately 24% seen once. These sequences were also reported in another study, on T cells of mothers and their children.

The specimen was blood. Every receptor here comes from a boy between 10 and 17 years old in good health.

The V gene is TRBV28, the J gene TRBJ1-2; perhaps TRBD1 as D (5 bases). The CDR3 runs 13 residues. Per the germline V gene, CDR1 is MDHEN and CDR2 is SYDVKM. V dropped 5 bases and J dropped 6 bases, with 13 bases sitting between them. The CDR3 loop reads CASSTWGSDGYTF. The CDR3 region has the DNA TGTGCCAGCAGTACCTGGGGGAGTGATGGCTACACCTTC.

Only a few counts were recorded for this clonotype. The chain recombines TRBV20-1 with TRBJ2-5; 10 nucleotides line up with TRBD2. Losses at the gene ends were 3 bases for V and 3 bases for J; bases not matched to a gene: 4. Germline CDR1 is DFQATT and CDR2 is SNEGSKA (reference sequence). The CDR3 runs 14 residues. This CDR3 reads CSASMLAGEETQYF. In DNA form, the CDR3 reads TGCAGTGCTAGTATGCTAGCGGGGGAAGAGACCCAGTACTTC.

The chain has TRBV5-1 and TRBJ2-1, with D unclear. The CDR3 consists of 15 residues. V was cut by 6 bases and J by 2 bases, with 15 bases left in between. Germline V gene data show CDR1 as SGHRS and CDR2 as YFSETQ. The CDR3 reads CASTPWVSTYNEQFF. The DNA of the CDR3 is TGCGCCAGCACCCCCTGGGTATCAACCTACAATGAGCAGTTCTTC.

This clonotype was recorded a few times. V gene TRBV11-2 combines with J gene TRBJ2-5; weak D call: TRBD2 (6 bases). This CDR3 contains 13 residues. Germline V lookup: CDR1 SGHAT, CDR2 FQNNGV. The V end was cut by 5 bases, the J end by 5 bases, with 12 bases between. The CDR3 is CASSRGSAETQYF. CDR3 coding DNA: TGTGCCAGCAGCCGGGGGTCGGCGGAGACCCAGTACTTC.

This clonotype has only a few counts. The chain has TRBV11-2 and TRBJ2-2, with 7 bases lining up with TRBD1. Germline CDR1 reads SGHAT; CDR2 reads FQNNGV. This CDR3 is built from 15 residues. The trim removed 7 bases at V and 6 bases at J, leaving 11 bases unmatched. The chain's CDR3 is CASTSRDRIPGELFF. CDR3 coding DNA: TGTGCCAGCACCTCTCGGGACAGAATCCCCGGGGAGCTGTTTTTT.